The rows below give T cell receptor beta chains drawn from one sample of a study of cytomegalovirus exposure and HLA in healthy donors. Produced via immunoSEQ multiplex PCR; TCRdb's table is partial and in-frame only. This table holds some 200,000 clones, 70% found once. The sample was PBMCs. The source of these receptors is a man aged 40-49 years in good health and CMV-seropositive. The CDR3 runs from the conserved cysteine through the conserved F or W. D genes are given only for firm matches. Clone size appears in some rows only: once, few, many, or a class for an expanded clone.

D: .
V: TRBV5-1
size: once
J: TRBJ2-7
DNA: TGCGCCAGCAGCCCCGTTGGAGGGTTCTACGAGCAGTACTTC
CDR3: CASSPVGGFYEQYF

D: .
V: TRBV10-3
size: .
J: TRBJ2-3
DNA: TGTGCCATCCGGGCGGGATCCACAGATACGCAGTATTTT
CDR3: CAIRAGSTDTQYF

D: TRBD2
V: TRBV27
size: .
J: TRBJ2-1
DNA: TGTGCCAGCGCGGCTAGCGGGTCTGGGGAGCAGTTCTTC
CDR3: CASAASGSGEQFF

D: TRBD1
V: TRBV6-5
size: .
J: TRBJ1-6
DNA: TGTGCCAGCAGTTACAGAACAGGGGGTTCACCCCTCCACTTT
CDR3: CASSYRTGGSPLHF

D: TRBD2
V: TRBV5-1
size: .
J: TRBJ2-3
DNA: TGCGCCAGCAGCTTCGTAGCGGGGAACATACAGTATTTT
CDR3: CASSFVAGNIQYF

D: .
V: TRBV29-1
size: .
J: TRBJ2-5
DNA: TGCAGCGTGGAGACTGATCCTGGGACCCAGTACTTC
CDR3: CSVETDPGTQYF

D: TRBD1
V: TRBV6-6
size: few
J: TRBJ1-1
DNA: TGTGCCAGCAGTTCGGCAGGGGGAACTGAAGCTTTCTTT
CDR3: CASSSAGGTEAFF

D: TRBD2
V: TRBV10-3
size: .
J: TRBJ2-7
DNA: TGTGCCATCAGTGCCGGCTGGGGAGCGGGGGTGTCCTACGAGCAGTACTTC
CDR3: CAISAGWGAGVSYEQYF

D: TRBD1
V: TRBV7-9
size: few
J: TRBJ1-2
DNA: TGTGCCAGCAGCTTCTGGACAGGCGCTAACTATGGCTACACCTTC
CDR3: CASSFWTGANYGYTF

D: .
V: TRBV6-1
size: .
J: TRBJ2-7
DNA: TGTGCCTGCTCCTTACAGGGTTACACCTACGAGCAGTACTTC
CDR3: CACSLQGYTYEQYF

D: TRBD1
V: TRBV5-4
size: few
J: TRBJ2-7
DNA: TGTGCCAGCAGCCCGCACCCGCGGGACAGGAGCTCCTACGAGCAGTACTTC
CDR3: CASSPHPRDRSSYEQYF

D: TRBD1
V: TRBV4-2
size: .
J: TRBJ2-7
DNA: TGTGCCAGCAGCCACACAGGGGCCGGGGAAGAGCAGTACTTC
CDR3: CASSHTGAGEEQYF

D: TRBD2
V: TRBV6-1
size: .
J: TRBJ2-2
DNA: TGTGCCAGCAGTGGACTAGCGGGGGGAACTAACACCGGGGAGCTGTTTTTT
CDR3: CASSGLAGGTNTGELFF

D: .
V: TRBV5-1
size: .
J: TRBJ1-2
DNA: TGCGCCAGCAGCTCTACCGCCGGGATGGCCGGGGGCTACACCTTC
CDR3: CASSSTAGMAGGYTF

D: .
V: TRBV5-1
size: .
J: TRBJ1-2
DNA: TGCGCCAGCAGCTTGGATGGGGGCCCCGTGGGGGGCTACACCTTC
CDR3: CASSLDGGPVGGYTF

D: .
V: TRBV6-1
size: .
J: TRBJ2-2
DNA: TGTGCCAGCCGGGGGAGAGGGAGGTACACCGGGGAGCTGTTTTTT
CDR3: CASRGRGRYTGELFF

D: TRBD2
V: TRBV11-2
size: .
J: TRBJ2-1
DNA: TGTGCCAGCAGCTTAGTAGGCCCCCAGCGGGGGGGGACCTACAATGAGCAGTTCTTC
CDR3: CASSLVGPQRGGTYNEQFF